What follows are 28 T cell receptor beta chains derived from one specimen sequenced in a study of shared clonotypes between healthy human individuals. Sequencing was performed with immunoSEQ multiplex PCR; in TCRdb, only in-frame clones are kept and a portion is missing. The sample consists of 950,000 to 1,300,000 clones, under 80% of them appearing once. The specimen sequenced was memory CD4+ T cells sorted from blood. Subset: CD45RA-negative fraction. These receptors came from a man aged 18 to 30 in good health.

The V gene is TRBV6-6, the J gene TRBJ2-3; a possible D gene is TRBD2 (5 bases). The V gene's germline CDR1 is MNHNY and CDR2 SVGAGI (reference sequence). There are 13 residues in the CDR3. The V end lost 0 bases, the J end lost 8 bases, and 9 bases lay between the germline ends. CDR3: CASSYSASGTQYF. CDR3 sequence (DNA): TGTGCCAGCAGTTACTCGGCCAGCGGTACGCAGTATTTT.

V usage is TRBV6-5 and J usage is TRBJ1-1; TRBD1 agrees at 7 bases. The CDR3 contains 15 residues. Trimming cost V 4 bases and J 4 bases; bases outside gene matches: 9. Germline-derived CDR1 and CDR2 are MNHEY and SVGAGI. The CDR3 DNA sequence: TGTGCCAGCAGTTTTACGACAGGGAGGGGCACTGAAGCTTTCTTT. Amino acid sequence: CASSFTTGRGTEAFF.

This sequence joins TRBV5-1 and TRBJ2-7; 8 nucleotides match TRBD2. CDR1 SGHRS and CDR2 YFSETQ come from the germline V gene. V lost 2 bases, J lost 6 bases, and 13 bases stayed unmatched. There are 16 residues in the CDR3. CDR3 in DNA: TGCGCCAGCAGCTTCACTACTAGCGGACCCCCGTCCGAGCAGTACTTC. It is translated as CASSFTTSGPPSEQYF.

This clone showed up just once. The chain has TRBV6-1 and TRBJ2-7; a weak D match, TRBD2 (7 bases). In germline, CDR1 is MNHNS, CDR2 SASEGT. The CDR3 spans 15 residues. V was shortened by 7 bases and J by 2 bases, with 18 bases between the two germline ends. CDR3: CASTRGGGPTYEQYF. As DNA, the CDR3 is TGTGCCAGCACAAGGGGCGGGGGCCCCACCTACGAGCAGTACTTC.

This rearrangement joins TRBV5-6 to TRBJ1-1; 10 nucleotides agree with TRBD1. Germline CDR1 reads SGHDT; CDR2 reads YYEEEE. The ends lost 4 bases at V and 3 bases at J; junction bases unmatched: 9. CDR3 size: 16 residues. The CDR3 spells CASSLDRGLKYTEAFF. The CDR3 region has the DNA TGTGCCAGCAGCCTAGACAGGGGGCTAAAGTACACTGAAGCTTTCTTT.

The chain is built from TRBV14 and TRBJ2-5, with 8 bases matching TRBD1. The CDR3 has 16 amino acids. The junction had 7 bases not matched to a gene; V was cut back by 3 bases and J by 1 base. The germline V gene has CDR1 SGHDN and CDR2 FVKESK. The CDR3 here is CASSQRVDRGQETQYF. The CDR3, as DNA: TGTGCCAGCAGCCAGAGGGTAGACAGGGGCCAAGAGACCCAGTACTTC. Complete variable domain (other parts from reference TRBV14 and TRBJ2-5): EAGVTQFPSHSVIEKGQTVTLRCDPISGHDNLYWYRRVMGKEIKFLLHFVKESKQDESGMPNNRFLAERTGGTYSTLKVQPAELEDSGVYFCASSQRVDRGQETQYFGPGTRLLVL.

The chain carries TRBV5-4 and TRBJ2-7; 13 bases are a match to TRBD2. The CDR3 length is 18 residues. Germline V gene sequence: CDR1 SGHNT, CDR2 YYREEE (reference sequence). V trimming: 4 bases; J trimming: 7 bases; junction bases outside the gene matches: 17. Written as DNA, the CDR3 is TGTGCCAGCAGCCGGGAGGGGCGTACTAGCGGGAGGGCCATTGAGCAGTACTTC. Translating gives CASSREGRTSGRAIEQYF.

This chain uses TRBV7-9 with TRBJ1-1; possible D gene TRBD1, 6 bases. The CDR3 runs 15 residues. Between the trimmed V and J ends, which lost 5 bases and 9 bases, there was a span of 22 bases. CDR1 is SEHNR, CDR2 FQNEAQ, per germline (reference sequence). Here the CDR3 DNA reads TGTGCCAGCAGCCCGGCCGGCTTAGGGGGTACTAAAGCTTTCTTT. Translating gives CASSPAGLGGTKAFF.

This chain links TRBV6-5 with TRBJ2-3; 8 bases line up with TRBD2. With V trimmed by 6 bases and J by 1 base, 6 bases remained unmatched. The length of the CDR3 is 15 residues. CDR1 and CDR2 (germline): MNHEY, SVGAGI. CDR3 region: CASSLSGVRTDTQYF. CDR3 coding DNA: TGTGCCAGCAGCCTTAGCGGGGTTCGCACAGATACGCAGTATTTT.

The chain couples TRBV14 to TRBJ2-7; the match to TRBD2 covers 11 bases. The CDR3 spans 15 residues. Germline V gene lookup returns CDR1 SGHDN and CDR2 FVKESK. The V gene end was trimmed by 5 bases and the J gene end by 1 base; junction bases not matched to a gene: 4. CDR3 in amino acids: CASSRTSGFSYEQYF. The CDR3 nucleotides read TGTGCCAGCAGCAGGACTAGCGGGTTTTCCTACGAGCAGTACTTC.

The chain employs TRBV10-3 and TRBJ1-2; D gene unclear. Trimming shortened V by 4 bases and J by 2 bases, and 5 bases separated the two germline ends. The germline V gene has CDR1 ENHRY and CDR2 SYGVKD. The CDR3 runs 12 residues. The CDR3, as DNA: TGTGCCATCAGTGGAGACAACTATGGCTACACCTTC. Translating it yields CAISGDNYGYTF.

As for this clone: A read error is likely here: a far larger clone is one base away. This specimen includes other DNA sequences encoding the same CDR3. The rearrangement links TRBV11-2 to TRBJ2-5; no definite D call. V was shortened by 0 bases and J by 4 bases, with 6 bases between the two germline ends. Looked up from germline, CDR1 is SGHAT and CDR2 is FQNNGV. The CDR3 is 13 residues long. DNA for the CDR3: TGTGCCAGCAGCTTAGATAGGGCAGAGACCCAGTACTTC. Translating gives CASSLDRAETQYF.

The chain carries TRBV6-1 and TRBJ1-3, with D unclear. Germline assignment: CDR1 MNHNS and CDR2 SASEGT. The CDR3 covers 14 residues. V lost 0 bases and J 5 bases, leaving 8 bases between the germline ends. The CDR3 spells CASSEASSRNTIYF. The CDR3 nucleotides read TGTGCCAGCAGTGAAGCTAGCAGCCGAAACACCATATATTTT.

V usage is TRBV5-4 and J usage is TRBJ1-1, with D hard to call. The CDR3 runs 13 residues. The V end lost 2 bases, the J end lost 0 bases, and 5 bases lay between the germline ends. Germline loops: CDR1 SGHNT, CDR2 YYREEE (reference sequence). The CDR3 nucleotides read TGTGCCAGCAGCTTACCGGTGAACACTGAAGCTTTCTTT. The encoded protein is CASSLPVNTEAFF.

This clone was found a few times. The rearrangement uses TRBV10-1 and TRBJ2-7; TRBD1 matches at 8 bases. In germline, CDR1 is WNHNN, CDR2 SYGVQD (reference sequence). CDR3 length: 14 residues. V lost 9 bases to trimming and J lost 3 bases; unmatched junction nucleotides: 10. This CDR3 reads CARRPRTGNYEQYF. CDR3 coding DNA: TGCGCCAGACGTCCGAGGACAGGGAACTACGAGCAGTACTTC.

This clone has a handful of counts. Here the CDR3 DNA reads TGTGCCAGCAGTTCCGGAAACACCATATATTTT. This gives the protein CASSSGNTIYF. The gene calls are TRBV2 and TRBJ1-3; D gene uncertain. This CDR3 contains 11 residues. The germline V and J ends were trimmed by 5 bases and 4 bases, with 3 bases remaining between them. Germline assignment: CDR1 SNHLY and CDR2 FYNNEI.

CDR3 DNA: TGTGCCAGCAGCGGGACTAGCGGGGGGGTCACCGGGGAGCTGTTTTTT. This sequence encodes CASSGTSGGVTGELFF. The genes are TRBV5-4 and TRBJ2-2; 16 bases are a match to TRBD2. Trimming removed 4 bases from V and 4 bases from J; junction bases left unmatched: 1. Germline loops: CDR1 SGHNT, CDR2 YYREEE (reference sequence). This CDR3 comprises 16 residues.

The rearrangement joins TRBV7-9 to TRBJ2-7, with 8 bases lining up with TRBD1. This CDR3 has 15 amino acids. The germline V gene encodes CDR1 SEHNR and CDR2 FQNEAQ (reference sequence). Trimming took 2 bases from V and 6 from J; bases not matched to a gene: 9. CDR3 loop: CASSLTGQGVSEQYF. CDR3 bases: TGTGCCAGCAGCTTAACCGGACAGGGCGTATCCGAGCAGTACTTC.

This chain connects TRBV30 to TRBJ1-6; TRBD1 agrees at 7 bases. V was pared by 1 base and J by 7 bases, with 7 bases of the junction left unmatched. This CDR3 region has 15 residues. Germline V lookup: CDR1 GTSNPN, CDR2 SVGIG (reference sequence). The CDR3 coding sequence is TGTGCCTGGAGTGCGGATTCACAGGGGAATTCACCCCTCCACTTT. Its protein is CAWSADSQGNSPLHF.

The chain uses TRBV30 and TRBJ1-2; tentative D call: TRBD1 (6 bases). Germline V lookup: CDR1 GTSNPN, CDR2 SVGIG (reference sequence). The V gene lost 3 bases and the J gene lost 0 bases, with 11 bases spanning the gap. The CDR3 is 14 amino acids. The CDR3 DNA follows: TGTGCCTGGAGCGGACAGCGTTCTAACTATGGCTACACCTTC. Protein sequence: CAWSGQRSNYGYTF. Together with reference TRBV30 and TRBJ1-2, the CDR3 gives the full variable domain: SQTIHQWPATLVQPVGSPLSLECTVEGTSNPNLYWYRQAAGRGLQLLFYSVGIGQISSEVPQNLSASRPQDRQFILSSKKLLLSDSGFYLCAWSGQRSNYGYTFGSGTRLTVV.

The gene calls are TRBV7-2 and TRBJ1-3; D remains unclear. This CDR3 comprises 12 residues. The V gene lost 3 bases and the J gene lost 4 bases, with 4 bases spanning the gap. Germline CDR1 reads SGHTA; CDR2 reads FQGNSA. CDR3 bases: TGTGCCAGCAGCTTTTACGGAAACACCATATATTTT. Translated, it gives CASSFYGNTIYF.

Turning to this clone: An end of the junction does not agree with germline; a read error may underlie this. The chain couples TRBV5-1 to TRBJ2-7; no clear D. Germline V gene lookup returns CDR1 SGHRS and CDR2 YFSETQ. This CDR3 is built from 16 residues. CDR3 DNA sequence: TGTGCCAGCAGCTACCCCTCTCACGGGTCGGGTGACGAGCAGTACTTC. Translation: CASSYPSHGSGDEQYF. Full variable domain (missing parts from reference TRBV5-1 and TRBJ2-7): KAGVTQTPRYLIKTRGQQVTLSCSPISGHRSVSWYQQTPGQGLQFLFEYFSETQRNKGNFPGRFSGRQFSNSRSEMNVSTLELGDSALYLCASSYPSHGSGDEQYFGPGTRLTVT.

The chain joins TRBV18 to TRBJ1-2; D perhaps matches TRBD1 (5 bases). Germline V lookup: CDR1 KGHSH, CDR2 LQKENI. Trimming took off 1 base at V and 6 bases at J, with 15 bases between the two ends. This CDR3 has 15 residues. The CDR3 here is CASSPQVEGVDGYTF. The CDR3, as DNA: TGTGCCAGCTCACCACAGGTCGAAGGGGTGGATGGCTACACCTTC.

CDR3 amino acids: CASRRDYTDTQYF. CDR3 coding DNA: TGTGCCAGCAGAAGAGACTACACAGATACGCAGTATTTT. The chain has TRBV7-2 and TRBJ2-3, with D tentatively TRBD2 (5 bases). The CDR3 totals 13 residues. Germline values: CDR1 SGHTA, CDR2 FQGNSA. V lost 6 bases and J 2 bases, leaving 9 bases between the germline ends.

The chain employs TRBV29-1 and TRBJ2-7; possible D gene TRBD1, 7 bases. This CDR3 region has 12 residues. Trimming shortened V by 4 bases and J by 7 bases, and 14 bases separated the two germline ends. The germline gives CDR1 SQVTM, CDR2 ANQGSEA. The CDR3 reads CSVGWQGGEQYF. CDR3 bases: TGCAGCGTTGGGTGGCAGGGGGGAGAGCAGTACTTC.

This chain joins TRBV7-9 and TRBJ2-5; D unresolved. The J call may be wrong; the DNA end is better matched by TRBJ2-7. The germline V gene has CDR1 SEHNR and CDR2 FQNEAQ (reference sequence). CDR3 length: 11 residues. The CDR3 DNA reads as TGTGCCAGCAGCGAACAAAACGAGCAGTACTTC. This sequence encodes CASSEQNEQYF.

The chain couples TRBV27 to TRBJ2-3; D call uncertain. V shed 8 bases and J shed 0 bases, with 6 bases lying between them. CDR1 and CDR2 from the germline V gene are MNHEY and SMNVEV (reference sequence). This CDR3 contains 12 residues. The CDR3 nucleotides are TGTGCCAGCCCAGTTAGCACAGATACGCAGTATTTT. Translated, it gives CASPVSTDTQYF.

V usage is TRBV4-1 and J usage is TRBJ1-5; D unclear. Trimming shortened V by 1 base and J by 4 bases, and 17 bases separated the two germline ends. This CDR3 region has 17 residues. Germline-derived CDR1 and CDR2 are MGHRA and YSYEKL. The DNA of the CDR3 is TGCGCCAGCAGCCAAGTCTCGGGTAGGGTTATTAATCAGCCCCAGCATTTT. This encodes CASSQVSGRVINQPQHF.